The entry that follows covers one T cell receptor (beta chain) sequence. Genomic DNA provided the template from which TCR beta CDR3 was amplified by two-round multiplex PCR. The use of primers specific to each TRBV and TRBJ gene characterized first-round PCR. Via MiXCR, TCRdb re-called the multiplex PCR reads, giving one row per CDR3 protein. Of 30,000 to 35,000 distinct CDR3 sequences in the sample, around 48% were seen once. The data originate from a study of prognosis after radiotherapy for stage I lung cancer. CDR3 length: 14 amino acids. The germline V gene encodes CDR1 MRHNA and CDR2 SNTAGT. J lost 6 bases, V lost 4 bases, and 6 bases had no gene match.

The input for sequencing was PBMCs, taken before or after stereotactic body radiation therapy (not recorded which). The clonotype was recovered from a donor aged 50 or older with non-small cell lung cancer. The J gene is TRBJ2-1, the V gene TRBV6-4; TRBD1 matches at 7 bases. This CDR3 reads CASSVQGSTNEQFF. Written as DNA, the CDR3 is TGTGCCAGCAGTGTACAGGGGAGTACCAATGAGCAGTTCTTC.